These 22 T cell receptor beta chains came from one sample sequenced in a study of regulatory T cells in long-lasting Graves disease. Library construction for TCR beta used iRepertoire HTBI primers and Arm-PCR of CDR3 regions. TCRdb processed the multiplex PCR reads anew with MiXCR; each CDR3 protein has one entry. The top ten clones hold under 15% of a sample with fewer than 600,000 distinct CDR3 sequences, 20% to 25% of them seen once. The time point was: persistent/refractory GD, antithyroid drugs over 5 years with positive TRAb. RNA from PBMCs was the source of the TCR library. The input for sequencing was peripheral blood mononuclear cells (PBMCs), taken when the disease was refractory, from a patient treated with antithyroid drugs. The receptors here all came from a female donor with Graves disease.

Only a few counts were recorded for this clonotype. As DNA, the CDR3 is TGTGCCAGCAGAAGGGTAGCGGGAGGGACGAACACCGGGGAGCTGTTTTTT. It encodes CASRRVAGGTNTGELFF. This chain joins TRBV6-1 and TRBJ2-2; 11 bases agree with TRBD2. The CDR3 totals 17 residues. Germline V gene data show CDR1 as MNHNS and CDR2 as SASEGT. Trimming took 6 bases from V and 0 from J; bases not matched to a gene: 6.

This clonotype has just a few counts. The chain recombines TRBV6-1 with TRBJ1-5; 8 bases are shared with TRBD1. Germline V gene data show CDR1 as MNHNS and CDR2 as SASEGT. V lost 4 bases to trimming and J lost 3 bases; unmatched junction nucleotides: 5. The CDR3 runs 15 residues. CDR3 sequence reads: CASSAPTGVNQPQHF. The CDR3 nucleotides are TGTGCCAGCAGTGCCCCGACAGGGGTCAATCAGCCCCAGCATTTT.

This clonotype was detected ten times or more. The J gene is TRBJ1-2, the V gene TRBV2; a weak D match, TRBD1 (5 bases). The CDR3 is 14 amino acids. V was trimmed by 7 bases and J by 4 bases, leaving 16 bases between them. Germline loops: CDR1 SNHLY, CDR2 FYNNEI. The CDR3 region is CASTKGRDFYGYTF. The CDR3, as DNA: TGTGCCAGCACGAAGGGCAGGGATTTCTATGGCTACACCTTC.

This clonotype was observed many times. The chain combines TRBV6-1 with TRBJ1-1, with D maybe TRBD1 (5 bases). Germline CDR1 and CDR2: MNHNS and SASEGT. V lost 7 bases and J lost 4, with 25 bases in between. CDR3 size: 17 residues. CDR3 amino acids: CASTLRGGAQMATEAFF. CDR3 sequence (DNA): TGTGCCAGCACCCTAAGGGGAGGCGCGCAGATGGCCACTGAAGCTTTCTTT.

Ten or more counts support this clonotype. The J gene is TRBJ1-2, the V gene TRBV28, with D unclear. Germline lookup yields CDR1 MDHEN and CDR2 SYDVKM. Trimming cost V 7 bases and J 5 bases, with 8 bases left between them. The CDR3 is made up of 11 amino acids. The CDR3 bases are TGTGCCAGCACCTTAGGGTATGGCTACACCTTC. This encodes CASTLGYGYTF.

This clonotype turned up a few times. The CDR3 coding sequence is TGTGCCAGCAACTCAGGGGGGTCAGATACGCAGTATTTT. Translated, it gives CASNSGGSDTQYF. The chain carries TRBV7-2 and TRBJ2-3; D is possibly TRBD1 (7 bases). The ends were cut back, 7 bases at V and 4 bases at J, with 12 bases in the middle. This CDR3 contains 13 residues. Germline values: CDR1 SGHTA, CDR2 FQGNSA.

Notes on this clonotype: Being one base from a much bigger clone, this may be a read error. This chain links TRBV18 with TRBJ1-2, with 9 bases fitting TRBD1. The germline gives CDR1 KGHSH, CDR2 LQKENI. The CDR3 sequence is 14 residues long. The CDR3 DNA sequence: TGTGCCAACTCACGACAGGGGGATGACTATGGCTACACCTTC. Protein product: CANSRQGDDYGYTF.

The chain couples TRBV4-3 to TRBJ1-6; perhaps TRBD1 as D (5 bases). Germline V gene lookup returns CDR1 LGHNA and CDR2 YSLEER. There are 16 residues in the CDR3. V was trimmed by 2 bases and J by 8 bases, leaving 16 bases between them. CDR3: CASSQFLTLGDSPLHF. CDR3 DNA: TGCGCCAGCAGCCAATTCTTGACGCTGGGGGATTCACCCCTCCACTTT.

This clonotype occurred a few times. The chain combines TRBV19 with TRBJ1-1; 7 positions agree with TRBD1. This CDR3 is 13 amino acids long. Germline V gene data show CDR1 as LNHDA and CDR2 as SQIVND (reference sequence). Trimming at V came to 8 bases and at J to 3 bases, leaving 6 bases not matched to a gene. The CDR3 spells CASCDRVDTEAFF. In nucleotides, the CDR3 is TGTGCCAGTTGCGACAGGGTGGACACTGAAGCTTTCTTT. The full variable domain, with the rest looked up from reference TRBV19 and TRBJ1-1, is DGGITQSPKYLFRKEGQNVTLSCEQNLNHDAMYWYRQDPGQGLRLIYYSQIVNDFQKGDIAEGYSVSREKKESFPLTVTSAQKNPTAFYLCASCDRVDTEAFFGQGTRLTVV.

At least ten counts were recorded for this clonotype. V is TRBV7-2 and J is TRBJ2-7; TRBD1 aligns across 7 bases. Looked up from germline, CDR1 is SGHTA and CDR2 is FQGNSA. Trimming took 5 bases from V and 3 from J; bases not matched to a gene: 13. The CDR3 covers 16 residues. CDR3 sequence: CASSARQGFAIYEQYF. CDR3 bases: TGTGCCAGCAGCGCCCGACAGGGCTTTGCGATCTACGAGCAGTACTTC.

This clonotype appeared many times. This chain connects TRBV15 to TRBJ2-5, with D tentatively TRBD2 (5 bases). The CDR3 is 13 amino acids. The V gene lost 2 bases and the J gene lost 3 bases, with 7 bases spanning the gap. CDR1 is LNHNV and CDR2 is YYDKDF in the germline V gene (reference sequence). The CDR3 region is CATSRWTEETQYF. CDR3 bases: TGTGCCACCAGCAGATGGACTGAAGAGACCCAGTACTTC.

This clonotype was recorded many times. The chain recombines TRBV29-1 with TRBJ1-2; D not certain. From germline, CDR1 is SQVTM and CDR2 ANQGSEA. CDR3 length: 11 residues. Trimming removed 5 bases from V and 4 bases from J, with 8 bases in between. The CDR3 reads CSVRGSYGYTF. The CDR3 DNA sequence: TGCAGCGTTCGAGGGTCCTATGGCTACACCTTC.

This clonotype came up many times. This chain links TRBV6-5 with TRBJ1-5, with D tentatively TRBD1 (6 bases). Germline V CDR1 and CDR2: MNHEY, SVGAGI. The CDR3 consists of 16 residues. V dropped 1 base and J dropped 3 bases, with 13 bases sitting between them. The CDR3 region has the DNA TGTGCCAGCAGTTACTTCAAGGGGGAGGCCAATCAGCCCCAGCATTTT. This sequence encodes CASSYFKGEANQPQHF.

A few counts support this clonotype. The rearrangement uses TRBV19 and TRBJ1-5; possibly TRBD1 for D (5 bases). V lost 7 bases and J 6 bases, leaving 19 bases between the germline ends. Germline CDR1 LNHDA, CDR2 SQIVND (reference sequence). The CDR3 is 15 amino acids. The CDR3 coding sequence is TGTGCCAGTACCCGAGTAGCGGGGGTAAGTCAGCCCCAGCATTTT. This codes for CASTRVAGVSQPQHF.

V usage is TRBV6-1 and J usage is TRBJ1-3; D remains ambiguous. The CDR3 loop spans 14 amino acids. Germline CDR1 MNHNS, CDR2 SASEGT. V was clipped by 6 bases and J by 0 bases, with 9 bases between them. As DNA, the CDR3 is TGTGCCAGCAGGCGGACTACCTCTGGAAACACCATATATTTT. It is translated as CASRRTTSGNTIYF.

This clonotype was recorded only once. The gene calls are TRBV25-1 and TRBJ2-7; D ambiguous. Trimming took off 1 base at V and 4 bases at J, with 8 bases between the two ends. Germline assignment: CDR1 MGHDK and CDR2 SYGVNS. The CDR3 consists of 13 residues. The CDR3 coding sequence is TGTGCCAGCAGTGAATCCCCCCGGTACGAGCAGTACTTC. Encoded protein: CASSESPRYEQYF.

In its sample, this clonotype was seen many times. With a much larger clone just one base away, this may be a read error. The chain links TRBV7-9 to TRBJ1-2; D unclear. This CDR3 is built from 12 residues. Germline V gene lookup returns CDR1 SEHNR and CDR2 FQNEAQ (reference sequence). The V end lost 1 base, the J end lost 4 bases, and 4 bases lay between the germline ends. CDR3 region: CASSLGVYGYTF. The CDR3 coding sequence is TGTGCCAGCAGCTTAGGGGTCTATGGCTACACCTTC.

At least ten counts were recorded for this clonotype. CDR3 protein: CASRPTDTTGAAFF. The DNA of the CDR3 is TGTGCCAGCAGACCCACGGACACCACAGGGGCAGCTTTCTTT. This chain uses TRBV6-1 with TRBJ1-1; TRBD1 matches 7 bases. Trimming cost V 6 bases and J 10 bases; bases outside gene matches: 14. The germline V gene has CDR1 MNHNS and CDR2 SASEGT. The CDR3 contains 14 residues.

The CDR3 region has the DNA TGTGCCGCCCAAACTCGAGGGGACGGCTACACCTTC. Its protein is CAAQTRGDGYTF. The V gene is TRBV30, the J gene TRBJ1-2; tentative D call: TRBD1 (5 bases). Germline-derived CDR1 and CDR2 are GTSNPN and SVGIG (reference sequence). The CDR3 extends over 12 amino acids. The V end lost 8 bases, the J end lost 8 bases, and 18 bases lay between the germline ends. The entire variable domain, with the rest obtained from reference TRBV30 and TRBJ1-2, is as follows: SQTIHQWPATLVQPVGSPLSLECTVEGTSNPNLYWYRQAAGRGLQLLFYSVGIGQISSEVPQNLSASRPQDRQFILSSKKLLLSDSGFYLCAAQTRGDGYTFGSGTRLTVV.

The sample holds many counts of this clonotype. V and J are TRBV2 and TRBJ1-3; D perhaps matches TRBD1 (5 bases). The germline V gene has CDR1 SNHLY and CDR2 FYNNEI. This CDR3 comprises 15 residues. Trimming stripped 8 bases from V and 2 bases from J, with 16 bases between. As DNA, the CDR3 is TGTGCCAGCCTTTCTCCAGGGTTGACTGGAAACACCATATATTTT. Translation: CASLSPGLTGNTIYF. Combining the CDR3 with reference TRBV2 and TRBJ1-3 gives the whole variable domain EPEVTQTPSHQVTQMGQEVILRCVPISNHLYFYWYRQILGQKVEFLVSFYNNEISEKSEIFDDQFSVERPDGSNFTLKIRSTKLEDSAMYFCASLSPGLTGNTIYFGEGSWLTVV.

There are a few counts of this clonotype. The chain is built from TRBV9 and TRBJ1-6; the D gene is possibly TRBD1 (6 bases). V lost 0 bases to trimming and J lost 9 bases, with 13 bases between them. The CDR3 loop spans 15 amino acids. The V gene's germline CDR1 is SGDLS and CDR2 YYNGEE. The CDR3 bases are TGTGCCAGCAGCGTAGGCGGGGGGCGCATTTCACCCCTCCACTTT. It codes for CASSVGGGRISPLHF.

This clonotype was counted ten times or more. The rearrangement links TRBV20-1 to TRBJ1-1; no definite D call. CDR3 size: 13 residues. Germline V gene data show CDR1 as DFQATT and CDR2 as SNEGSKA (reference sequence). CDR3 nucleotide sequence: TGCAGCCAAGGGCGGATCATGAACACTGAAGCTTTCTTT. Encoded protein: CSQGRIMNTEAFF.